Each of the 30 T cell receptor beta chains below was sequenced from the same sample in a study of shared clonotypes between healthy human individuals. The repertoire was sequenced with immunoSEQ multiplex PCR; TCRdb's copy has only in-frame clones and lacks some. The repertoire holds roughly 600,000 clones, with roughly 98% as singletons. Naive CD8 isolation took CD45RO-negative cells positively selected for CCR7 and excluded terminally differentiated effector memory CD45RA+ cells. Sequencing was carried out using naive CD8+ T cells sorted from blood. Every receptor here comes from a man aged 25 to 40 in good health.

The rearrangement joins TRBV27 to TRBJ1-5, with 9 nucleotides matching TRBD1. CDR3 size: 15 residues. The germline CDR1 and CDR2 sequences are MNHEY and SMNVEV (reference sequence). V lost 7 bases and J lost 4; bases outside the gene matches: 8. The chain's CDR3 is CASKGTGISNQPQHF. As DNA, the CDR3 is TGTGCCAGCAAGGGGACAGGGATCTCTAATCAGCCCCAGCATTTT.

The gene calls are TRBV27 and TRBJ1-1; D call uncertain. CDR1 and CDR2 (germline): MNHEY, SMNVEV (reference sequence). This CDR3 contains 16 residues. V was trimmed by 6 bases and J by 3 bases, leaving 20 bases between them. The CDR3 bases are TGTGCCAGCAGCATTCAAGGGTATAGAGAATACACTGAAGCTTTCTTT. This gives the protein CASSIQGYREYTEAFF.

CDR3 in DNA: TGTGCCTGGAGCTTCGGAGCGGGAGCGGGGAATGAGCAGTTCTTC. Protein product: CAWSFGAGAGNEQFF. This rearrangement joins TRBV30 to TRBJ2-1; 8 bases fit TRBD2. V lost 3 bases and J lost 7; bases outside the gene matches: 11. The CDR3 totals 15 residues. CDR1 is GTSNPN, CDR2 SVGIG, per germline (reference sequence).

The chain joins TRBV4-1 to TRBJ1-1; TRBD1 agrees at 7 bases. CDR1 is MGHRA, CDR2 YSYEKL, per germline. The CDR3 loop spans 14 amino acids. The V and J ends lost 4 bases and 4 bases, in that order; junction bases with no gene match: 6. CDR3 nucleotide sequence: TGCGCCAGCAGCCCCTTGCAGGGGGGCACTGAAGCTTTCTTT. Its translation: CASSPLQGGTEAFF.

The CDR3 spells CASSELAGQNYGYTF. The CDR3 DNA sequence: TGTGCCAGCAGTGAACTAGCGGGACAGAACTATGGCTACACCTTC. The rearrangement uses TRBV25-1 and TRBJ1-2; 7 bases are shared with TRBD1. V trimming: 2 bases; J trimming: 2 bases; junction bases outside the gene matches: 5. Germline V lookup: CDR1 MGHDK, CDR2 SYGVNS. The CDR3 spans 15 residues.

In regard to this clone: The sample has other DNA sequences that encode this CDR3 too. The chain is built from TRBV7-9 and TRBJ2-1, with 11 nucleotides matching TRBD2. Trimming cost V 2 bases and J 4 bases; bases outside gene matches: 1. The CDR3 contains 15 residues. Germline lookup yields CDR1 SEHNR and CDR2 FQNEAQ (reference sequence). CDR3 nucleotide sequence: TGTGCCAGCAGCTTAACTAGCGGGGGATACAATGAGCAGTTCTTC. This codes for CASSLTSGGYNEQFF.

The J gene is TRBJ2-7, the V gene TRBV14, with D possibly matching TRBD1 (5 bases). Germline V lookup: CDR1 SGHDN, CDR2 FVKESK. CDR3 length: 15 residues. Trimming took 0 bases from V and 4 from J, leaving 13 bases between them. The CDR3 sequence is CASSQDWGRKYEQYF. Written as DNA, the CDR3 is TGTGCCAGCAGCCAAGATTGGGGCAGGAAGTACGAGCAGTACTTC.

This chain joins TRBV5-6 and TRBJ2-7; no firm D call. The germline V gene encodes CDR1 SGHDT and CDR2 YYEEEE. V was shortened by 4 bases and J by 3 bases, with 11 bases between the two germline ends. CDR3 size: 13 residues. The CDR3, as DNA: TGTGCCAGCAGCGACGGTCCCCTCTACGAGCAGTACTTC. This sequence encodes CASSDGPLYEQYF.

V usage is TRBV27 and J usage is TRBJ2-7; 10 nucleotides match TRBD2. V shed 2 bases, J shed 0 bases, and the junction held 1 base outside the gene matches. Per the germline V gene, CDR1 is MNHEY and CDR2 is SMNVEV (reference sequence). The CDR3 loop spans 15 amino acids. The CDR3 protein is CASSLTSGNSYEQYF. The CDR3 nucleotides are TGTGCCAGCAGTTTAACTAGCGGGAACTCCTACGAGCAGTACTTC.

This chain links TRBV6-1 with TRBJ2-4, with D maybe TRBD1 (5 bases). V was clipped by 10 bases and J by 0 bases, with 16 bases between them. From germline, CDR1 is MNHNS and CDR2 SASEGT. CDR3 length: 15 residues. CDR3 DNA: TGTGCCACCCAAGGGGTGACCGTAGCCAAAAACATTCAGTACTTC. This sequence encodes CATQGVTVAKNIQYF.

The rearrangement joins TRBV7-9 to TRBJ2-3, with D tentatively TRBD1 or TRBD2 (5 bases each). Per the germline V gene, CDR1 is SEHNR and CDR2 is FQNEAQ (reference sequence). The CDR3 loop spans 14 amino acids. Trimming pared 11 bases from V and 4 bases from J, leaving 19 bases between. CDR3 amino acids: CAGGHASGPDTQYF. In DNA form, the CDR3 reads TGTGCCGGGGGTCACGCCTCGGGTCCAGATACGCAGTATTTT. Full variable domain (outside the CDR3, taken from reference TRBV7-9 and TRBJ2-3): DTGVSQNPRHKITKRGQNVTFRCDPISEHNRLYWYRQTLGQGPEFLTYFQNEAQLEKSRLLSDRFSAERPKGSFSTLEIQRTEQGDSAMYLCAGGHASGPDTQYFGPGTRLTVL.

The chain carries TRBV7-6 and TRBJ1-5, with a weak D call TRBD1 (5 bases). V lost 1 base to trimming and J lost 8 bases, with 9 bases between them. Germline values: CDR1 SGHVS, CDR2 FNYEAQ. This CDR3 spans 13 amino acids. The CDR3 loop is CASSLGGLEPQHF. The CDR3 DNA reads TGTGCCAGCAGCTTAGGGGGGTTGGAGCCCCAGCATTTT. Variable domain in full (rest from reference TRBV7-6 and TRBJ1-5): GAGVSQSPRYKVTKRGQDVALRCDPISGHVSLYWYRQALGQGPEFLTYFNYEAQQDKSGLPNDRFSAERPEGSISTLTIQRTEQRDSAMYRCASSLGGLEPQHFGDGTRLSIL.

This rearrangement joins TRBV11-2 to TRBJ2-2, with D perhaps TRBD1 or TRBD2 (5 bases each). Germline CDR1 reads SGHAT; CDR2 reads FQNNGV. Trimming shortened V by 7 bases and J by 3 bases, and 21 bases separated the two germline ends. The CDR3 has 17 amino acids. CDR3 sequence (DNA): TGTGCCAGCACCGAGACGGGACCCGTTGCGGACACCGGGGAGCTGTTTTTT. Protein product: CASTETGPVADTGELFF.

J is TRBJ2-3 and V is TRBV14; 7 nucleotides agree with TRBD2. Trimming took 1 base from V and 4 from J; bases not matched to a gene: 5. This CDR3 has 15 amino acids. Germline loops: CDR1 SGHDN, CDR2 FVKESK. CDR3 sequence (DNA): TGTGCCAGCAGCCAAGCCGTCACTAGCGCAGATACGCAGTATTTT. It is translated as CASSQAVTSADTQYF.

This chain joins TRBV27 and TRBJ2-1; a possible D gene is TRBD2 (5 bases). The germline V gene encodes CDR1 MNHEY and CDR2 SMNVEV (reference sequence). V dropped 5 bases and J dropped 8 bases, with 19 bases sitting between them. CDR3 length equals 15 residues. DNA for the CDR3: TGTGCCAGCAGTCCCCGATTGCGGCCCGGGGATGAGCAGTTCTTC. Its protein is CASSPRLRPGDEQFF.

The chain joins TRBV7-6 to TRBJ2-2; D gene uncertain. The CDR3 is 13 amino acids. V lost 3 bases, J lost 6 bases, and 8 bases lay in between. Germline CDR1 is SGHVS and CDR2 is FNYEAQ. The CDR3 is CASSLEPPGELFF. CDR3 nucleotide sequence: TGTGCCAGCAGCTTGGAGCCCCCCGGGGAGCTGTTTTTT.

J is TRBJ2-7 and V is TRBV9; D could derive from TRBD1 or TRBD2 (7 bases each). CDR1 is SGDLS and CDR2 is YYNGEE in the germline V gene. Trimming stripped 3 bases from V and 3 bases from J, with 16 bases between. The CDR3 contains 15 residues. Here the CDR3 reads CASSASAGGGYEQYF. Here the CDR3 DNA reads TGTGCCAGCAGCGCCTCCGCAGGGGGGGGCTACGAGCAGTACTTC.

The chain carries TRBV27 and TRBJ1-1; D uncertain. Germline CDR1 MNHEY, CDR2 SMNVEV (reference sequence). The CDR3 is 11 residues long. Trimming shortened V by 3 bases and J by 7 bases, and 6 bases separated the two germline ends. The CDR3 loop is CASSFLGEAFF. The CDR3 DNA sequence: TGTGCCAGCAGTTTCCTCGGTGAAGCTTTCTTT.

V usage is TRBV15 and J usage is TRBJ2-7; either TRBD1 or TRBD2 may supply D (5 bases each). Deletions cut 5 bases from V and 6 bases from J, with 14 bases between. This CDR3 region has 13 residues. Germline V gene data show CDR1 as LNHNV and CDR2 as YYDKDF (reference sequence). The CDR3: CATSGGWGLEQYF. CDR3 bases: TGTGCCACCAGCGGGGGATGGGGTCTCGAGCAGTACTTC.

V is TRBV5-4 and J is TRBJ2-7; 11 positions agree with TRBD2. The ends lost 4 bases at V and 5 bases at J; junction bases unmatched: 5. CDR1 is SGHNT, CDR2 YYREEE, per germline (reference sequence). The CDR3 is 14 residues long. The CDR3 reads CASSQLAGVDEQYF. The DNA for the CDR3 is TGTGCCAGCAGCCAACTAGCGGGAGTAGACGAGCAGTACTTC.

The V gene is TRBV7-9, the J gene TRBJ2-7; D is unclear. The CDR3 totals 13 residues. Trimming cost V 3 bases and J 3 bases, with 9 bases left between them. Germline values: CDR1 SEHNR, CDR2 FQNEAQ (reference sequence). In DNA, the CDR3 is TGTGCCAGCAGCTTTGGGCCCTACTACGAGCAGTACTTC. Residues: CASSFGPYYEQYF. Using reference TRBV7-9 and TRBJ2-7 for the parts outside the CDR3, the full variable domain is DTGVSQNPRHKITKRGQNVTFRCDPISEHNRLYWYRQTLGQGPEFLTYFQNEAQLEKSRLLSDRFSAERPKGSFSTLEIQRTEQGDSAMYLCASSFGPYYEQYFGPGTRLTVT.

V is TRBV9 and J is TRBJ2-1, with 7 bases that match TRBD2. This CDR3 contains 16 residues. V shed 0 bases, J shed 0 bases, and the junction held 3 bases outside the gene matches. Germline CDR1 and CDR2: SGDLS and YYNGEE. The CDR3: CASSVGAGHSYNEQFF. CDR3 nucleotide sequence: TGTGCCAGCAGCGTAGGAGCGGGGCACTCCTACAATGAGCAGTTCTTC.

The chain uses TRBV7-8 and TRBJ2-3; 9 bases align to TRBD2. The CDR3 covers 20 residues. Germline trimming cut 0 bases from V and 6 bases from J; bases unmatched to any gene: 19. Germline V gene sequence: CDR1 SGHVS, CDR2 FQNEAQ. As DNA, the CDR3 is TGTGCCAGCAGCTTAGCGGTGGTCGGACGGGCGGGAGGGCCCATGGATACGCAGTATTTT. Its protein is CASSLAVVGRAGGPMDTQYF. The full variable domain, completed using reference TRBV7-8 and TRBJ2-3, is GAGVSQSPRYKVAKRGQDVALRCDPISGHVSLFWYQQALGQGPEFLTYFQNEAQLDKSGLPSDRFFAERPEGSVSTLKIQRTQQEDSAVYLCASSLAVVGRAGGPMDTQYFGPGTRLTVL.

This clone was recorded only once. The V call is TRBV19, the J call TRBJ1-2; TRBD1 matches at 7 bases. The V gene end was trimmed by 5 bases and the J gene end by 6 bases; junction bases not matched to a gene: 15. This CDR3 is 16 amino acids long. Germline V gene sequence: CDR1 LNHDA, CDR2 SQIVND (reference sequence). This chain's CDR3 is CASSPGDRNDWHGYTF. CDR3 nucleotides: TGTGCCAGTAGTCCCGGGGACAGAAATGACTGGCATGGCTACACCTTC.

This clone was seen a single time. This chain uses TRBV11-2 with TRBJ2-3; D is unclear. With 5 bases removed from V and 1 base from J, the gap between germline ends came to 7 bases. This CDR3 comprises 13 residues. Germline V gene data show CDR1 as SGHAT and CDR2 as FQNNGV. The CDR3 coding sequence is TGTGCCAGCAGCCAGGCAGGCACAGATACGCAGTATTTT. Protein: CASSQAGTDTQYF.

The gene calls are TRBV10-2 and TRBJ1-2; D gene ambiguous. This CDR3 comprises 14 residues. The V end was cut by 7 bases, the J end by 6 bases, with 18 bases between. The germline V gene encodes CDR1 WSHSY and CDR2 SAAADI. CDR3 residues: CASMVGIGRDGYTF. CDR3 nucleotide sequence: TGCGCCAGCATGGTAGGAATAGGACGGGATGGCTACACCTTC.

J is TRBJ2-2 and V is TRBV10-3, with 11 nucleotides matching TRBD1. The ends lost 7 bases at V and 0 bases at J; junction bases unmatched: 4. Germline V gene sequence: CDR1 ENHRY, CDR2 SYGVKD. There are 16 residues in the CDR3. CDR3 DNA sequence: TGTGCCATCAACGGACAGGGGGCTTCGAACACCGGGGAGCTGTTTTTT. Translated, it gives CAINGQGASNTGELFF.

The chain's CDR3 is CASSYSGRASSGELFF. DNA for the CDR3: TGTGCCAGCAGCTACAGCGGGAGGGCATCCTCCGGGGAGCTGTTTTTT. The gene calls are TRBV7-6 and TRBJ2-2; 10 nucleotides line up with TRBD2. V lost 4 bases, J lost 6 bases, and 8 bases stayed unmatched. This CDR3 region has 16 residues. The germline V gene encodes CDR1 SGHVS and CDR2 FNYEAQ.

The rearrangement links TRBV9 to TRBJ1-2; 8 positions agree with TRBD1. Germline V gives CDR1 SGDLS, CDR2 YYNGEE. The V gene end was trimmed by 3 bases and the J gene end by 7 bases; junction bases not matched to a gene: 5. The CDR3 is 13 amino acids. CDR3 bases: TGTGCCAGCAGCGCACAGGGGGTAGGTGGCTACACCTTC. Encoded protein: CASSAQGVGGYTF. Drawing the rest from reference TRBV9 and TRBJ1-2, the complete variable domain is DSGVTQTPKHLITATGQRVTLRCSPRSGDLSVYWYQQSLDQGLQFLIQYYNGEERAKGNILERFSAQQFPDLHSELNLSSLELGDSALYFCASSAQGVGGYTFGSGTRLTVV.

On this clone itself: This sample also contains other DNA sequences that code for the same CDR3. This chain links TRBV4-1 with TRBJ2-7; 13 bases are a match to TRBD2. CDR1 is MGHRA, CDR2 YSYEKL, per germline. This CDR3 has 15 amino acids. Trimming at V came to 4 bases and at J to 4 bases, leaving 4 bases not matched to a gene. The CDR3 DNA reads as TGCGCCAGCAGCCCCGGGACTAGCGGGACGTACGAGCAGTACTTC. It specifies CASSPGTSGTYEQYF.